The 32 T cell receptor beta chains below all came from one sample that was sequenced in a study of cytomegalovirus exposure and HLA in healthy donors. The PCR contained 60 Vbeta and 13 Jbeta primers. The method was immunoSEQ multiplex PCR; TCRdb's version includes in-frame clones alone and lacks a portion of them. Found here are some 130,000 clones, more than 75% of them singletons; the top ten hold 0.85% to 1.4%. Sequenced material: PBMCs. The receptors here all came from a male donor in good health and CMV-seronegative.

This clone was detected only a few times. This chain connects TRBV10-3 to TRBJ2-5; tentatively, D is TRBD2 (5 bases). CDR1 is ENHRY, CDR2 SYGVKD, per germline. V lost 6 bases and J 2 bases, leaving 10 bases between the germline ends. CDR3 length: 13 residues. The CDR3 DNA reads TGTGCCATCAGCTGGACTCAGCAAGAGACCCAGTACTTC. Translation gives CAISWTQQETQYF.

This clone was counted a single time. CDR3 DNA: TGTGCCAGCAGCTTAGTAGGAGCGGGGGGGCTCTATGAGCAGTTCTTC. Translation gives CASSLVGAGGLYEQFF. The chain has TRBV7-2 and TRBJ2-1, with 10 bases matching TRBD2. Germline V gives CDR1 SGHTA, CDR2 FQGNSA. CDR3 length: 16 amino acids. The V gene end was trimmed by 1 base and the J gene end by 8 bases; junction bases not matched to a gene: 8.

This clone has more than one count but fewer than ten. The gene calls are TRBV7-6 and TRBJ2-1, with 9 bases fitting TRBD1. Germline lookup yields CDR1 SGHVS and CDR2 FNYEAQ. The junction had 2 bases not matched to a gene; V was cut back by 3 bases and J by 8 bases. CDR3 length: 13 residues. The CDR3 region is CASSFRDRDEQFF. In DNA form, the CDR3 reads TGTGCCAGCAGCTTCCGGGACAGGGATGAGCAGTTCTTC.

The chain couples TRBV6-5 to TRBJ2-7; 10 positions agree with TRBD2. This CDR3 contains 15 residues. V gave up 0 bases and J gave up 6 bases; unmatched junction bases: 5. CDR1 is MNHEY, CDR2 SVGAGI, per germline. CDR3 sequence reads: CASSYSRAGGREQYF. DNA of the CDR3: TGTGCCAGCAGTTACTCTCGAGCGGGGGGGCGCGAGCAGTACTTC.

The rearrangement links TRBV19 to TRBJ1-2; weak D call: TRBD1 (5 bases). CDR1 and CDR2 from the germline V gene are LNHDA and SQIVND (reference sequence). The CDR3 length is 15 residues. V lost 7 bases and J 1 base, leaving 16 bases between the germline ends. CDR3 in DNA: TGTGCCAGTAAGTGGAGTCAGGGTCATAACTATGGCTACACCTTC. Translating it yields CASKWSQGHNYGYTF.

Comment on this clone: The junction and the germline gene differ at one end; a read error may be behind it. This rearrangement joins TRBV10-3 to TRBJ1-3, with 9 positions matching TRBD1. This CDR3 region has 15 residues. Germline lookup yields CDR1 ENHRY and CDR2 SYGVKD. The CDR3 here is CAISEGTGYGDTIYF. The CDR3, as DNA: TGTGCCATCAGCGAGGGGACAGGGTATGGAGACACCATATATTTT.

The chain joins TRBV5-6 to TRBJ1-3; D is perhaps TRBD1 (6 bases). The CDR3 covers 15 residues. V was shortened by 10 bases and J by 0 bases, with 17 bases between the two germline ends. Germline CDR1 is SGHDT and CDR2 is YYEEEE. The CDR3 region is CAPRRGGDSGNTIYF. CDR3 bases: TGTGCCCCCCGACGGGGGGGCGACTCTGGAAACACCATATATTTT.

The table lists this clone with a few counts. This sequence joins TRBV10-3 and TRBJ1-4, with D perhaps matching TRBD1 (5 bases). V lost 4 bases, J lost 7 bases, and 13 bases lay in between. CDR3 length equals 14 residues. The V gene's germline CDR1 is ENHRY and CDR2 SYGVKD. As DNA, the CDR3 is TGTGCCATCAGTGGAGGAGGGGTGGGTGAAAAACTGTTTTTT. It translates to CAISGGGVGEKLFF.

This clone has just a few counts. This chain joins TRBV9 and TRBJ1-2, with D maybe TRBD1 (6 bases). The germline V and J ends were trimmed by 0 bases and 6 bases, with 9 bases remaining between them. Per the germline V gene, CDR1 is SGDLS and CDR2 is YYNGEE. The CDR3 contains 13 residues. In nucleotides, the CDR3 is TGTGCCAGCAGCGTAGCTCCAGGGGATGGCTACACCTTC. Protein sequence: CASSVAPGDGYTF.

The chain links TRBV11-2 to TRBJ1-2; D call uncertain. Germline assignment: CDR1 SGHAT and CDR2 FQNNGV. This CDR3 is 14 amino acids long. V shed 0 bases and J shed 3 bases, with 8 bases lying between them. The CDR3 loop reads CASSLDLGDYGYTF. The CDR3 DNA sequence: TGTGCCAGCAGCTTAGATCTGGGCGACTATGGCTACACCTTC.

The J gene is TRBJ2-5, the V gene TRBV9, with TRBD2 matching 7 bases. The CDR3 is 15 residues long. The V segment lost 4 bases and the J segment 4 bases; nucleotides outside the gene matches: 10. Germline CDR1 and CDR2: SGDLS and YYNGEE. CDR3 sequence: CASSPRTSGRETQYF. Here the CDR3 DNA reads TGTGCCAGCAGCCCCCGGACTAGTGGCCGAGAGACCCAGTACTTC.

The chain couples TRBV6-1 to TRBJ1-6; 9 bases map to TRBD1. The CDR3 covers 15 residues. Germline lookup yields CDR1 MNHNS and CDR2 SASEGT. Trimming removed 6 bases from V and 8 bases from J; junction bases left unmatched: 8. For the CDR3, the DNA is TGTGCCAGCAGGGGGGACAGGGTAACGTATTCACCCCTCCACTTT. Translating gives CASRGDRVTYSPLHF.

The chain combines TRBV7-2 with TRBJ2-4; 12 nucleotides align to TRBD2. The J segment lost 5 bases and the V segment lost 5 bases, leaving 7 bases of the junction unmatched. The CDR3 is 16 residues long. Looked up from germline, CDR1 is SGHTA and CDR2 is FQGNSA. The chain's CDR3 is CASSPLAGGPQNIQYF. CDR3 bases: TGTGCCAGCAGCCCCCTAGCGGGGGGGCCACAAAACATTCAGTACTTC.

CDR3 in DNA: TGTGCCAGTAGTATAGATCAGGCAGCTTCTAATTCACCCCTCCACTTT. Protein sequence: CASSIDQAASNSPLHF. The chain carries TRBV19 and TRBJ1-6, with D unresolved. In germline, CDR1 is LNHDA, CDR2 SQIVND (reference sequence). This CDR3 contains 16 residues. Trimming removed 0 bases at V and 6 bases at J, with 12 bases between. The variable domain in full, with the rest retrieved from reference TRBV19 and TRBJ1-6, is DGGITQSPKYLFRKEGQNVTLSCEQNLNHDAMYWYRQDPGQGLRLIYYSQIVNDFQKGDIAEGYSVSREKKESFPLTVTSAQKNPTAFYLCASSIDQAASNSPLHFGNGTRLTVT.

This clone was counted once. The chain employs TRBV5-1 and TRBJ1-5, with D unresolved. CDR1 is SGHRS, CDR2 YFSETQ, per germline. The germline V and J ends were trimmed by 0 bases and 2 bases, with 3 bases remaining between them. CDR3 length: 13 residues. As DNA, the CDR3 is TGCGCCAGCAGCTTGGCCGGCAATCAGCCCCAGCATTTT. Residues: CASSLAGNQPQHF. The whole variable domain, remainder taken from reference TRBV5-1 and TRBJ1-5, is KAGVTQTPRYLIKTRGQQVTLSCSPISGHRSVSWYQQTPGQGLQFLFEYFSETQRNKGNFPGRFSGRQFSNSRSEMNVSTLELGDSALYLCASSLAGNQPQHFGDGTRLSIL.

The chain uses TRBV6-1 and TRBJ1-5; a possible D gene is TRBD1 (5 bases). This CDR3 is 14 amino acids long. V was shortened by 5 bases and J by 1 base, with 9 bases between the two germline ends. Germline CDR1 reads MNHNS; CDR2 reads SASEGT. CDR3 sequence (DNA): TGTGCCAGCAGTATGGGACTAAGCAATCAGCCCCAGCATTTT. It encodes CASSMGLSNQPQHF.

CDR3 protein: CSVGPVPIMTGPYSTDTQYF. CDR3 in DNA: TGCAGCGTCGGACCCGTTCCTATTATGACAGGACCCTATAGCACAGATACGCAGTATTTT. The J gene is TRBJ2-3, the V gene TRBV29-1; possible D gene TRBD1, 6 bases. CDR1 and CDR2 from the germline V gene are SQVTM and ANQGSEA. Trimming removed 6 bases from V and 0 bases from J, with 31 bases in between. CDR3 length: 20 amino acids.

The genes are TRBV19 and TRBJ1-3; D remains unclear. V shed 5 bases and J shed 0 bases, with 14 bases lying between them. CDR1 is LNHDA, CDR2 SQIVND, per germline (reference sequence). This CDR3 comprises 16 residues. The CDR3 protein is CASSGRLRSSGNTIYF. The CDR3, as DNA: TGTGCCAGTAGTGGAAGACTGAGATCCTCTGGAAACACCATATATTTT.

The rearrangement joins TRBV18 to TRBJ2-4; D perhaps matches TRBD2 (6 bases). Trimming cost V 0 bases and J 0 bases, with 9 bases left between them. The CDR3 spans 16 residues. Germline V gene lookup returns CDR1 KGHSH and CDR2 LQKENI. The CDR3 sequence is CASSPPQGLAKNIQYF. The DNA of the CDR3 is TGTGCCAGCTCACCACCCCAGGGACTAGCCAAAAACATTCAGTACTTC.

The rearrangement links TRBV4-2 to TRBJ1-5; a possible D gene is TRBD1 (6 bases). CDR3 length: 16 amino acids. The V gene lost 0 bases and the J gene lost 2 bases, with 11 bases spanning the gap. Germline loops: CDR1 LGHNA, CDR2 YNFKEQ. DNA for the CDR3: TGTGCCAGCAGCCAAGAGCATTCAGGGGGCAATCAGCCCCAGCATTTT. Protein product: CASSQEHSGGNQPQHF.

The V and J genes are TRBV7-6 and TRBJ2-7; D remains ambiguous. Trimming pared 1 base from V and 2 bases from J, leaving 12 bases between. The germline V gene encodes CDR1 SGHVS and CDR2 FNYEAQ. The CDR3 runs to 15 residues. Here the CDR3 DNA reads TGTGCCAGCAGCTTAGGGAGTTCGCAGACCTACGAGCAGTACTTC. Its translation: CASSLGSSQTYEQYF.

V gene TRBV7-2 combines with J gene TRBJ2-5; 10 bases map to TRBD2. V was pared by 3 bases and J by 0 bases, with 4 bases of the junction left unmatched. The CDR3 has 16 residues. Per germline, CDR1 SGHTA and CDR2 FQGNSA. CDR3 sequence reads: CASSFQAGGNQETQYF. Here the CDR3 DNA reads TGTGCCAGCAGCTTCCAAGCGGGGGGGAACCAAGAGACCCAGTACTTC.

The sample holds a few counts of this clone. V gene TRBV30 combines with J gene TRBJ1-2; D remains ambiguous. Germline V gives CDR1 GTSNPN, CDR2 SVGIG (reference sequence). V dropped 3 bases and J dropped 8 bases, with 16 bases sitting between them. There are 13 residues in the CDR3. CDR3 region: CAWSTTGGGGYTF. The CDR3 DNA reads as TGTGCCTGGAGCACCACCGGAGGAGGGGGCTACACCTTC.

The rearrangement links TRBV7-9 to TRBJ2-7; 7 bases are shared with TRBD2. From germline, CDR1 is SEHNR and CDR2 FQNEAQ (reference sequence). J was trimmed by 6 bases and V by 7 bases; bases with no gene match: 6. The CDR3 runs 12 residues. The CDR3 here is CASTFGGGEQYF. The CDR3 bases are TGTGCCAGCACCTTCGGCGGGGGCGAGCAGTACTTC.

V gene TRBV6-1 combines with J gene TRBJ2-7, with 8 bases aligning to TRBD1. The J segment lost 5 bases and the V segment lost 7 bases, leaving 13 bases of the junction unmatched. CDR1 MNHNS and CDR2 SASEGT come from the germline V gene. CDR3 length: 15 residues. The CDR3 DNA follows: TGTGCCAGCACACCCACAGGGGGTGGCTCGGACGAGCAGTACTTC. It is translated as CASTPTGGGSDEQYF.

This chain connects TRBV5-1 to TRBJ2-7, with 8 bases fitting TRBD2. The CDR3 loop spans 16 amino acids. Trimming at V came to 4 bases and at J to 0 bases, leaving 9 bases not matched to a gene. Germline V gene data show CDR1 as SGHRS and CDR2 as YFSETQ. The CDR3 sequence is CASSPGTRSLSYEQYF. DNA for the CDR3: TGCGCCAGCAGCCCCGGGACTAGGTCCCTCTCCTACGAGCAGTACTTC.

This clone appeared a single time. The rearrangement joins TRBV19 to TRBJ1-6; 8 bases are shared with TRBD1. CDR1 and CDR2 (germline): LNHDA, SQIVND (reference sequence). CDR3 length: 15 residues. J lost 11 bases, V lost 1 base, and 7 bases had no gene match. Written as DNA, the CDR3 is TGTGCCAGTAGTATAGGGGGACAGGTAACGACACCCCTCCACTTT. Its translation is CASSIGGQVTTPLHF.

V and J are TRBV4-3 and TRBJ2-7; 7 positions agree with TRBD2. The germline gives CDR1 LGHNA, CDR2 YSLEER. The CDR3 sequence is 13 residues long. V was pared by 5 bases and J by 7 bases, with 8 bases of the junction left unmatched. Here the CDR3 DNA reads TGCGCCAGCAGCGGATCGATCGGGGGGGAGCAGTACTTC. Translating gives CASSGSIGGEQYF.

The chain links TRBV18 to TRBJ1-1, with 9 bases lining up with TRBD1. V lost 4 bases to trimming and J lost 0 bases; unmatched junction nucleotides: 0. Germline lookup yields CDR1 KGHSH and CDR2 LQKENI. There are 14 residues in the CDR3. CDR3 amino acids: CASSRDRVNTEAFF. CDR3 coding DNA: TGTGCCAGCTCACGGGACAGGGTGAACACTGAAGCTTTCTTT.

The table lists this clone with a count of one. The CDR3 region is CASSPRGGWNTIYF. Here the CDR3 DNA reads TGTGCCAGCAGCCCCCGAGGAGGGTGGAACACCATATATTTT. This chain connects TRBV7-8 to TRBJ1-3; D unclear. This CDR3 comprises 14 residues. CDR1 and CDR2 (germline): SGHVS, FQNEAQ. V lost 5 bases, J lost 7 bases, and 15 bases lay in between. The full variable domain, its missing parts supplied by reference TRBV7-8 and TRBJ1-3, is GAGVSQSPRYKVAKRGQDVALRCDPISGHVSLFWYQQALGQGPEFLTYFQNEAQLDKSGLPSDRFFAERPEGSVSTLKIQRTQQEDSAVYLCASSPRGGWNTIYFGEGSWLTVV.

This clone has a single count. J is TRBJ2-1 and V is TRBV6-5, with D tentatively TRBD1 (5 bases). V lost 2 bases to trimming and J lost 5 bases, with 16 bases between them. The CDR3 loop spans 16 amino acids. The V gene's germline CDR1 is MNHEY and CDR2 SVGAGI. CDR3 in DNA: TGTGCCAGCAGTTACCAAGGACACTCTGGGAACAATGAGCAGTTCTTC. It yields the protein CASSYQGHSGNNEQFF.

This clone showed up just once. The chain has TRBV5-1 and TRBJ2-7; D may be TRBD1 (6 bases). The CDR3 contains 12 residues. Germline assignment: CDR1 SGHRS and CDR2 YFSETQ. V shed 4 bases and J shed 3 bases, with 8 bases lying between them. The CDR3 nucleotides read TGCGCCAGCAGCCAACAGGGCTACGAGCAGTACTTC. This translates into CASSQQGYEQYF.